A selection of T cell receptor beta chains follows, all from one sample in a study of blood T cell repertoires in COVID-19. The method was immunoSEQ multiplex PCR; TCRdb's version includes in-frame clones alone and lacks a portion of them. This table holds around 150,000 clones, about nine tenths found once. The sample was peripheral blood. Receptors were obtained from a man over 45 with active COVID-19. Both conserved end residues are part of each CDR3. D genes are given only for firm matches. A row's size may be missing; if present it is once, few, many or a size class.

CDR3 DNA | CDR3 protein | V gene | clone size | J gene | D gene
TGTGCCAGCAGCTCCAGACAGGGCAATCAGCCCCAGCATTTT | CASSSRQGNQPQHF | TRBV3-1/TRBV3-2 | . | TRBJ1-5 | .
TGCAGTGCTAGTTCTTATCGTGGGGCCGGGGATACGCAGTATTTT | CSASSYRGAGDTQYF | TRBV20-1 | . | TRBJ2-3 | .
TGCAGCGTTGTCGGGGGTCACTATGGCTACACCTTC | CSVVGGHYGYTF | TRBV29-1 | . | TRBJ1-2 | .
TGTGCCAGCAAAACAGCCGTGAAAGGAAACACCATATATTTT | CASKTAVKGNTIYF | TRBV2 | . | TRBJ1-3 | .
TGTGCCATCAGTGAGTCGGGGGACAACAATCAGCCCCAGCATTTT | CAISESGDNNQPQHF | TRBV10-3 | . | TRBJ1-5 | .
TGTGCCAGCAGCCAAGTCGGACTTGGTGGAAACACCATATATTTT | CASSQVGLGGNTIYF | TRBV4-2 | . | TRBJ1-3 | .
TGTGCCAGCAGAGGGACAGCGAATCAGCCCCAGCATTTT | CASRGTANQPQHF | TRBV6-5 | once | TRBJ1-5 | TRBD1
TGTGCCAAGGGGGACAGACTAGCGGGACAAGAGACCCAGTACTTC | CAKGDRLAGQETQYF | TRBV24-1 | . | TRBJ2-5 | TRBD2
TGTGCCAGCAGCTTAAGCGGCTATGGCACAGATACGCAGTATTTT | CASSLSGYGTDTQYF | TRBV7-3 | . | TRBJ2-3 | .
TGCGCCAGCAGCTTGGAGGGAACAGGGATGGGGTATGGCTACACCTTC | CASSLEGTGMGYGYTF | TRBV5-1 | . | TRBJ1-2 | .
TGTGCCAGCAGCGCTGGGACAGCCGAGCAGTACTTC | CASSAGTAEQYF | TRBV7-2 | . | TRBJ2-7 | TRBD1
TGTGCCAGCAGTTCAATAGCCTTCGGGTATGGCTACACCTTC | CASSSIAFGYGYTF | TRBV27 | . | TRBJ1-2 | .
TGTGCCAGCAGCGCGGGACAGGGCGTATCCGCCCTCCACTTT | CASSAGQGVSALHF | TRBV9 | . | TRBJ1-6 | TRBD1
TGTGCCAGCAGCGGAACCAGGGGCCGCAATCAGCCCCAGCATTTT | CASSGTRGRNQPQHF | TRBV2 | few | TRBJ1-5 | .
TGTGCCAGCAGCTTAGCGACAGGGAAAGAGACCCAGTACTTC | CASSLATGKETQYF | TRBV7-9 | . | TRBJ2-5 | TRBD1
TGTGCCAGCAGCTTGTGGGCTACCGGGACAGGGCAAGAAAAACTGTTTTTT | CASSLWATGTGQEKLFF | TRBV5-5 | . | TRBJ1-4 | TRBD1
TGCGCCAGCAAGGGGGTAGCGGGAGGGGATACGCAGTATTTT | CASKGVAGGDTQYF | TRBV5-1 | once | TRBJ2-3 | TRBD2
TGTGCCAGCAGCTTGAGGCAGGGATTCAACGAGCAGTACTTC | CASSLRQGFNEQYF | TRBV5-6 | once | TRBJ2-7 | .
TGTGCCACCAAGGGGGGACAGTCCAATCAGCCCCAGCATTTT | CATKGGQSNQPQHF | TRBV2 | few | TRBJ1-5 | TRBD1
TGTGCCAGCAGCTTAGACGGGGGGCGCATCCGATACACTGAAGCTTTCTTT | CASSLDGGRIRYTEAFF | TRBV7-9 | once | TRBJ1-1 | .
TGCGCCAGCAGCTCCGGACTAGCGGGGGATCCTAGCACAGATACGCAGTATTTT | CASSSGLAGDPSTDTQYF | TRBV5-1 | . | TRBJ2-3 | TRBD2
TGTGCCAGCAGCTTATGGCTAGCGGAGACCCAGTACTTC | CASSLWLAETQYF | TRBV7-2 | . | TRBJ2-5 | .
TGTGCCAGCAGTGACCTTACTTTCGGGACAGGGGGAAACACCATATATTTT | CASSDLTFGTGGNTIYF | TRBV25-1 | . | TRBJ1-3 | TRBD1
TGTGCCATCAAAACTAGCGGGGGCTCCTACGAGCAGTACTTC | CAIKTSGGSYEQYF | TRBV10-3 | . | TRBJ2-7 | TRBD2
TGTGCCAGCAGCTTGGGACTAGCGGACGGTGAGCAGTTCTTC | CASSLGLADGEQFF | TRBV5-4 | once | TRBJ2-1 | TRBD2
TGTGCCAGCAAACCGGGGGAGGGCAATCAGCCCCAGCATTTT | CASKPGEGNQPQHF | TRBV7-2 | . | TRBJ1-5 | .
TGTGCCAGCAGCCCCCACGCTATGAACACTGAAGCTTTCTTT | CASSPHAMNTEAFF | TRBV7-8 | . | TRBJ1-1 | .
TGTGCCAGCACCGTACAGGGATGGGTCAATCAGCCCCAGCATTTT | CASTVQGWVNQPQHF | TRBV6-5 | . | TRBJ1-5 | .
TGTGCCAGCAGCCCGGACACTTATAATTCACCCCTCCACTTT | CASSPDTYNSPLHF | TRBV2 | few | TRBJ1-6 | .
TGTGCCAGCAGTCAAACACAGGGACTAGCGCAGTATTTT | CASSQTQGLAQYF | TRBV3-1/TRBV3-2 | once | TRBJ2-3 | TRBD2
TGTGCCAGCAGACAAGGGGGCGAGACCCAGTACTTC | CASRQGGETQYF | TRBV7-9 | . | TRBJ2-5 | TRBD1
TGCGCCAGCAGGGAGGACAGGGTCACTGAAGCTTTCTTT | CASREDRVTEAFF | TRBV5-1 | . | TRBJ1-1 | TRBD1
TGTGCCTGGAGTATCGGGGACAAGCAGTACTTC | CAWSIGDKQYF | TRBV30 | . | TRBJ2-7 | .
TGCGCCAGCAGTGACAGGGGACATAATTCACCCCTCCACTTT | CASSDRGHNSPLHF | TRBV4-3 | . | TRBJ1-6 | TRBD1
TGTGCCAGCAGCTTTATAGCAGAGGCTGGAAACACCATATATTTT | CASSFIAEAGNTIYF | TRBV5-5 | . | TRBJ1-3 | .
TGTGCCACGAACAGGGCCTGGGAGAATTCACCCCTCCACTTT | CATNRAWENSPLHF | TRBV19 | few | TRBJ1-6 | .
TGTGCCAGCAGTTACTCGAGACAGGGCGGGGATGGCTACACCTTC | CASSYSRQGGDGYTF | TRBV6-5 | . | TRBJ1-2 | TRBD1
TGTGCCAGCAGCCAAGATTTGGGAGTAAACACCGGGGAGCTGTTTTTT | CASSQDLGVNTGELFF | TRBV3-1/TRBV3-2 | . | TRBJ2-2 | .